Listed below are T cell receptor beta chains from one sample, sequenced in a study of CD8 T cells in ankylosing spondylitis. A single record per CDR3 protein comes from TCRdb applying MiXCR to the 5' RACE reads. The sample has about 220,000 distinct CDR3 sequences; about 6.7% are singletons. Sequencing input: blood, either unsorted or a sorted T cell fraction (not recorded which). The receptors here all came from a male donor with ankylosing spondylitis. The CDR3 runs from the conserved cysteine through the conserved F or W.

length | J | V | CDR3
16 | TRBJ2-3 | TRBV7-3 | CASSLIGRGGLDTQYF
19 | TRBJ2-7 | TRBV20-1 | CSAQDPGTGADWASYEQYF
14 | TRBJ1-2 | TRBV9 | CASSVQGANYGYTF
11 | TRBJ1-2 | TRBV20-1 | CSAWSLWGYTF
15 | TRBJ2-5 | TRBV7-9 | CASSLGGDSQETQYF
13 | TRBJ2-7 | TRBV4-2 | CASSQGLPDEQYF
14 | TRBJ2-7 | TRBV3-1 | CASSQVTVAYEQYF
15 | TRBJ2-7 | TRBV7-9 | CASSPEGQGVHEQYF
12 | TRBJ2-7 | TRBV6-6 | CASSYGYYEQYF
18 | TRBJ2-1 | TRBV11-2 | CASSLVPLVGGAGNEQFF
17 | TRBJ2-1 | TRBV4-3 | CASSQDLATRSYNEQFF
17 | TRBJ2-1 | TRBV29-1 | CSVEGDTISLSYNEQFF
15 | TRBJ2-7 | TRBV29-1 | CSVERTSGGPYEQYF
13 | TRBJ1-3 | TRBV30 | CAWRGSSGNTIYF
16 | TRBJ2-5 | TRBV4-3 | CASSRLWDTDTETQYF
13 | TRBJ2-7 | TRBV20-1 | CSARETGLSEQYF
16 | TRBJ2-4 | TRBV13 | CASSLREAEAKNIQYF
12 | TRBJ2-3 | TRBV7-9 | CASSSRVDTQYF
14 | TRBJ1-2 | TRBV11-2 | CASSFGTSGYGYTF
16 | TRBJ2-1 | TRBV9 | CASSVGVGGLSDEQFF
14 | TRBJ2-7 | TRBV10-3 | CAIMLEQGRYEQYF
16 | TRBJ1-4 | TRBV7-9 | CASSLAWTEYNEKLFF
13 | TRBJ1-1 | TRBV25-1 | CASSRGLGTEPFF
14 | TRBJ2-2 | TRBV15 | CATIRGANTGELFF
15 | TRBJ2-6 | TRBV4-3 | CASSQGSSGANVLTF
13 | TRBJ1-2 | TRBV7-9 | CASSRDGDYGYTF
13 | TRBJ2-5 | TRBV29-1 | CSALSRTKETQYF
15 | TRBJ2-7 | TRBV7-9 | CASSFARGAAYEQYF
14 | TRBJ1-2 | TRBV20-1 | CSATKTIDNYGYTF
15 | TRBJ2-5 | TRBV12-3/TRBV12-4 | CASTDREGWEETQYF
14 | TRBJ2-5 | TRBV7-9 | CASSLSQGAETQYF
14 | TRBJ1-4 | TRBV5-1 | CASSLSGGVEKLFF
16 | TRBJ2-5 | TRBV27 | CASLPGQGGPVKTQYF
16 | TRBJ2-2 | TRBV5-5 | CASSLGLAGATGELFF
14 | TRBJ2-1 | TRBV29-1 | CSVEGRGRLNEQFF
12 | TRBJ1-2 | TRBV29-1 | CSATGTVYGYTF
14 | TRBJ2-4 | TRBV6-2/TRBV6-3 | CASTHDLAKNIQYF
15 | TRBJ2-7 | TRBV5-5 | CASSPSTSNFYEQYF
15 | TRBJ2-7 | TRBV27 | CASSLSGTASYEQYF